The present TCR beta chain was sequenced within a study of blood T cell repertoires in COVID-19. The overall study: T cells, B-cell-depleted T cells, or PBMCs supplied cDNA or gDNA.

This CDR3 is built from 15 residues. V was cut by 4 bases and J by 0 bases, with 11 bases left in between. CDR1 is LGHNA and CDR2 is YSLEER in the germline V gene. Original analysis: Scientists estimated how many nucleated cells there were by amplifying reference gene primers. TCRdb keeps only in-frame clones here, not all; method: immunoSEQ multiplex PCR. The V and J calls and the clone size are those of that table, but D and trimming were determined from the DNA. The sample has around 100,000 clones; about 85% are singletons. Sequenced material: peripheral blood. The V and J genes are TRBV4-3 and TRBJ2-3; a possible D gene is TRBD1 (5 bases). The receptor was isolated from a human donor in a cohort sampled during active COVID-19. The CDR3 region is CASSRRRGSTDTQYF. CDR3 nucleotides: TGCGCCAGCAGCCGTCGTAGGGGAAGCACAGATACGCAGTATTTT.